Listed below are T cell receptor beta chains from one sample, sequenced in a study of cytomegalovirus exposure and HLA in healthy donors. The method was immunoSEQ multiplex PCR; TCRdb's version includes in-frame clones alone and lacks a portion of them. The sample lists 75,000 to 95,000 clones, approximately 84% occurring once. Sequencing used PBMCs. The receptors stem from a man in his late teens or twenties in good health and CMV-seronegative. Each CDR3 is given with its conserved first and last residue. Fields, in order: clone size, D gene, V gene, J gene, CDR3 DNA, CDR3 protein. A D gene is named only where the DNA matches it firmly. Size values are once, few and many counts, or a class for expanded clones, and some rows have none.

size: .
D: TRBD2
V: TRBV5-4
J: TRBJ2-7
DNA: TGTGCCAGCAGCTTCTGGCGGGAGGGCTCCTACGAGCAGTACTTC
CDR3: CASSFWREGSYEQYF

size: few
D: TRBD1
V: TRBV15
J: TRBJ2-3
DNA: TGTGCCACCAGCAGAGATGAGTGGGGAGACAGGGGATCTGGGACGCAGTATTTT
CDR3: CATSRDEWGDRGSGTQYF

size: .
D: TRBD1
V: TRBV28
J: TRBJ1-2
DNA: TGTGCCAGCAGTTTGTGGGTGGGACAGGGGCCATCTGGCTACACCTTC
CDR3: CASSLWVGQGPSGYTF

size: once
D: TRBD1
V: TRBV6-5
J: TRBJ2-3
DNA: TGTGCCAGCAGTTACTTGACAGGGATGGGGACAGATACGCAGTATTTT
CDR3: CASSYLTGMGTDTQYF

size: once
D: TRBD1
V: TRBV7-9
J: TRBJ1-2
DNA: TGTGCCAGCAGCTTTCGTCCGGGACAGCTCTATGGCTACACCTTC
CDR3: CASSFRPGQLYGYTF

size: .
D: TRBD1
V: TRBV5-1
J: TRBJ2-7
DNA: TGCGCCAGCAGCTCACGGACAGGGGCCTACGAGCAGTACTTC
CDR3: CASSSRTGAYEQYF

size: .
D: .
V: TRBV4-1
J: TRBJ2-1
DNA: TGCGCCAGCAGCCTACTCGTCCCCGCGTACAATGAGCAGTTCTTC
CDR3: CASSLLVPAYNEQFF

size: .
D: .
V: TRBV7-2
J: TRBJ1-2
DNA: TGTGCCAGCAGCGCTAGGGAGGGGTACTATGGCTACACCTTC
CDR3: CASSAREGYYGYTF

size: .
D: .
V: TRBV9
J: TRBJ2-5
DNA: TGTGCCAGCAGCGTAGATCACAGGTTAGGGGAGACCCAGTACTTC
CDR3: CASSVDHRLGETQYF

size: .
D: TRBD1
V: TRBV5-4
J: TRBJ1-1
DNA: TGTGCCAGCAGCGTACAGGGGAGAACTGAAGCTTTCTTT
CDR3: CASSVQGRTEAFF

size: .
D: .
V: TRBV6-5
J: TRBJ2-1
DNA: TGTGCCAGCAGCCAGCAGGGAAGCTCCTACAATGAGCAGTTCTTC
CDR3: CASSQQGSSYNEQFF

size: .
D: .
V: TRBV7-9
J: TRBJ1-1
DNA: TGTGCCAGCAGCTTACTCATGGGCGCAGGTTCACCGAACACTGAAGCTTTCTTT
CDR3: CASSLLMGAGSPNTEAFF

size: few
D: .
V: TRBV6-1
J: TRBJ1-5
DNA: TGTGCCAGCAGTGAGTGGTGGGCGGGGGAACAGCCCCAGCATTTT
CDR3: CASSEWWAGEQPQHF

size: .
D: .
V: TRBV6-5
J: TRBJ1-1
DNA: TGTGCCAGCAGTTACTCTTCTCTAGCCACTGAAGCTTTCTTT
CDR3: CASSYSSLATEAFF

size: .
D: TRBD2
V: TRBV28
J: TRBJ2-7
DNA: TGTGCCAGCGAGGTGGCGGGAGGCTTGGGTGAGCAGTACTTC
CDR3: CASEVAGGLGEQYF

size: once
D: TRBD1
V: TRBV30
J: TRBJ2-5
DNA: TGTGCCTGGATTGGGACAGGGGAGACCCAGTACTTC
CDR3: CAWIGTGETQYF

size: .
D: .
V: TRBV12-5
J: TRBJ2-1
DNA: TGTGCTAGTGCTACTTACAATGAGCAGTTCTTC
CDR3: CASATYNEQFF

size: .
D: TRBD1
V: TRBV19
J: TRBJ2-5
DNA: TGTGCCAGTAGTGTCTCCGGGACAGGGGGAGAGACCCAGTACTTC
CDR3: CASSVSGTGGETQYF

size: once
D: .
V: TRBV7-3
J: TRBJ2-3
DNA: TGTGCCAGCAGCTTAGTAAGGGGGAGTGGAGATACGCAGTATTTT
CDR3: CASSLVRGSGDTQYF

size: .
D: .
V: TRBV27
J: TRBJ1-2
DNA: TGTGCCAGAAAAGTATCGGGGCAGGGGAACTATGGCTACACCTTC
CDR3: CARKVSGQGNYGYTF

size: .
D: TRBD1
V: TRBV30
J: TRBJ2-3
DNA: TGTGCCCAGGGGGCAGGAGATACGCAGTATTTT
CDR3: CAQGAGDTQYF